The next 27 T cell receptor beta chains were all read from a single sample in a study of CD4 T cells in relation to SARS-CoV-2 and coronaviruses. This table comes from immunoSEQ multiplex PCR, and its TCRdb copy is limited to in-frame clones, with some not included. Here the sample spans around 22,000 clones, around 80% being singletons. For these TCRs, the target antigens are not known. The unexposed donors gave CD4+ T cells in 2011-2018, prior to COVID-19. CD4+ T cells were isolated from the cells after around 10 days of culture. The sample was CD4+ T cells from PBMCs, cultured in vitro. Receptor source: a human donor in good health.

This clone is deemed large. The chain has TRBV3-1 (or the pseudogene TRBV3-2) and TRBJ2-7; the D is unclear. V was cut by 1 base and J by 2 bases, with 12 bases left in between. Per germline, CDR1 LGHDT and CDR2 YNNKEL (reference sequence). The CDR3 runs 15 residues. Here the CDR3 DNA reads TGTGCCAGCAGCCAAGTTGTGACTGACCCCTACGAGCAGTACTTC. Encoded protein: CASSQVVTDPYEQYF.

This clone was found a few times. The chain links TRBV7-2 to TRBJ1-4; maybe TRBD1 (5 bases). The ends were cut back, 2 bases at V and 8 bases at J, with 9 bases in the middle. Germline V gene lookup returns CDR1 SGHTA and CDR2 FQGNSA. The length of the CDR3 is 13 residues. In DNA form, the CDR3 reads TGTGCCAGCAGCTTATCCCAGGGCGAAAAACTGTTTTTT. Its translation is CASSLSQGEKLFF.

The rearrangement joins TRBV27 to TRBJ2-7, with D perhaps TRBD2 (6 bases). V was shortened by 3 bases and J by 2 bases, with 8 bases between the two germline ends. Germline V gene data show CDR1 as MNHEY and CDR2 as SMNVEV (reference sequence). The CDR3 loop spans 13 amino acids. CDR3 region: CASSFPGAYEQYF. In nucleotides, the CDR3 is TGTGCCAGCAGTTTCCCGGGGGCCTACGAGCAGTACTTC.

This chain links TRBV2 with TRBJ2-4, with unresolved D. The germline CDR1 and CDR2 sequences are SNHLY and FYNNEI. This CDR3 region has 15 residues. Deletions cut 3 bases from V and 1 base from J, with 10 bases between. CDR3 sequence: CASSDIGVAKNIQYF. CDR3 in DNA: TGTGCCAGCAGTGATATTGGGGTGGCCAAAAACATTCAGTACTTC.

This clone turned up a few times. The chain employs TRBV5-1 and TRBJ2-7; 11 bases are shared with TRBD1. Per germline, CDR1 SGHRS and CDR2 YFSETQ. The trim removed 6 bases at V and 6 bases at J, leaving 11 bases unmatched. The CDR3 contains 15 residues. The CDR3 sequence: CASTPIGTGGGEQYF. Written as DNA, the CDR3 is TGCGCCAGCACCCCAATAGGGACAGGGGGTGGCGAGCAGTACTTC.

The CDR3: CASSSGTWTQYF. The CDR3 region has the DNA TGTGCCAGCAGTTCAGGGACTTGGACCCAGTACTTC. This chain joins TRBV12-3 or TRBV12-4 and TRBJ2-5; possible D gene TRBD2, 6 bases. This CDR3 is built from 12 residues. V lost 4 bases and J 7 bases, leaving 10 bases between the germline ends.

The V and J genes are TRBV29-1 and TRBJ2-1; the match to TRBD1 covers 7 bases. The CDR3 contains 13 residues. In germline, CDR1 is SQVTM, CDR2 ANQGSEA. V lost 6 bases and J lost 5; bases outside the gene matches: 7. CDR3 coding DNA: TGCAGCGTCCTGACAGGGCGGCACAATGAGCAGTTCTTC. It is translated as CSVLTGRHNEQFF.

V and J are TRBV28 and TRBJ2-1; D is undetermined. The germline V gene encodes CDR1 MDHEN and CDR2 SYDVKM. Deletions cut 7 bases from V and 6 bases from J, with 10 bases between. This CDR3 has 12 amino acids. The chain's CDR3 is CASTVSTNEQFF. Written as DNA, the CDR3 is TGTGCCAGCACCGTATCCACCAATGAGCAGTTCTTC.

This chain links TRBV25-1 with TRBJ1-1; unclear D gene. CDR1 is MGHDK, CDR2 SYGVNS, per germline. The CDR3 length is 14 residues. Trimming left V 3 bases short and J 1 base short, with 9 bases between. CDR3 loop: CASSDPAGNTEAFF. CDR3 in DNA: TGTGCCAGCAGTGACCCCGCGGGGAACACTGAAGCTTTCTTT.

The V and J genes are TRBV19 and TRBJ1-1, with 7 bases matching TRBD1. The V gene's germline CDR1 is LNHDA and CDR2 SQIVND (reference sequence). This CDR3 region has 12 residues. J gave up 9 bases and V 5 bases, and 6 bases lay outside the gene matches. The CDR3 DNA is TGTGCCAGTAGTGTCCTGGACAGGCAAGCTTTCTTT. It codes for CASSVLDRQAFF.

V usage is TRBV7-3 and J usage is TRBJ2-3; D gene unclear. CDR3 length: 15 amino acids. Germline CDR1 SGHTA, CDR2 FQGTGA. Trimming removed 3 bases at V and 0 bases at J, with 10 bases between. Here the CDR3 reads CASSLNYHSTDTQYF. For the CDR3, the DNA is TGTGCCAGCAGCTTGAACTACCATAGCACAGATACGCAGTATTTT.

The rearrangement uses TRBV24-1 and TRBJ1-1; no reliable D call. The CDR3 has 12 residues. Trimming removed 3 bases from V and 5 bases from J, with 6 bases in between. CDR1 is KGHDR, CDR2 SFDVKD, per germline. CDR3 protein: CATSDTNTEAFF. The CDR3 DNA reads TGTGCCACCAGTGATACTAATACTGAAGCTTTCTTT.

The V and J genes are TRBV9 and TRBJ2-3; weak D call: TRBD2 (5 bases). Germline values: CDR1 SGDLS, CDR2 YYNGEE. V lost 0 bases, J lost 1 base, and 9 bases lay in between. The CDR3 contains 15 residues. The CDR3 sequence is CASSVVGSRTDTQYF. CDR3 nucleotide sequence: TGTGCCAGCAGCGTAGTAGGGAGCCGCACAGATACGCAGTATTTT.

This chain links TRBV15 with TRBJ2-7; D uncertain. The V end was cut by 3 bases, the J end by 5 bases, with 8 bases between. Germline CDR1 LNHNV, CDR2 YYDKDF (reference sequence). The length of the CDR3 is 12 residues. DNA of the CDR3: TGTGCCACCAGCAGGGAGACCAACGAGCAGTACTTC. As protein: CATSRETNEQYF.

The rearrangement joins TRBV5-1 to TRBJ2-7, with D perhaps matching TRBD2 (6 bases). This CDR3 contains 13 residues. V lost 0 bases and J 6 bases, leaving 10 bases between the germline ends. Germline assignment: CDR1 SGHRS and CDR2 YFSETQ. CDR3 in DNA: TGCGCCAGCAGCTTGGCGGGAGACCGCGAGCAGTACTTC. Amino acid sequence: CASSLAGDREQYF.

This sequence joins TRBV18 and TRBJ1-3, with D unclear. The germline V gene encodes CDR1 KGHSH and CDR2 LQKENI. This CDR3 contains 15 residues. With 1 base removed from V and 2 bases from J, the gap between germline ends came to 9 bases. DNA for the CDR3: TGTGCCAGCTCACCACTAGAGGCGACTGGAAACACCATATATTTT. Its protein is CASSPLEATGNTIYF.

The chain recombines TRBV19 with TRBJ2-3; D is unresolved. Trimming cost V 2 bases and J 3 bases, with 9 bases left between them. The CDR3 totals 14 residues. CDR1 and CDR2 (germline): LNHDA, SQIVND (reference sequence). The CDR3 DNA reads TGTGCCAGTAGTATAAGCACTCGAACAGATACGCAGTATTTT. Its translation is CASSISTRTDTQYF.

This chain links TRBV29-1 with TRBJ2-7, with unresolved D. CDR1 and CDR2 (germline): SQVTM, ANQGSEA. This CDR3 is 12 amino acids long. V was cut by 0 bases and J by 5 bases, with 8 bases left in between. Written as DNA, the CDR3 is TGCAGCGTTGAAGATCTGCTCCACGAGCAGTACTTC. This encodes CSVEDLLHEQYF.

This chain joins TRBV9 and TRBJ1-5; TRBD1 is a possible D gene (6 bases). This CDR3 is built from 14 residues. V lost 4 bases, J lost 4 bases, and 12 bases lay in between. Per the germline V gene, CDR1 is SGDLS and CDR2 is YYNGEE. The CDR3 nucleotides read TGTGCCAGCAGCCGCACAGGGCTGAATCAGCCCCAGCATTTT. It is translated as CASSRTGLNQPQHF.

V and J are TRBV19 and TRBJ1-5, with D tentatively TRBD1 (5 bases). The CDR3 sequence is 15 residues long. Trimming took off 7 bases at V and 2 bases at J, with 15 bases between the two ends. Germline values: CDR1 LNHDA, CDR2 SQIVND (reference sequence). CDR3 in DNA: TGTGCCAGTATCAGCGCAGGGATCGGCAATCAGCCCCAGCATTTT. It is translated as CASISAGIGNQPQHF.

The chain couples TRBV11-2 to TRBJ2-3, with D uncertain. The germline CDR1 and CDR2 sequences are SGHAT and FQNNGV. This CDR3 is 16 amino acids long. With 3 bases removed from V and 4 bases from J, the gap between germline ends came to 17 bases. CDR3 nucleotides: TGTGCCAGCAGCTTGGGCACCTTGGCTGCCGCAGATACGCAGTATTTT. Its protein product is CASSLGTLAAADTQYF.

V is TRBV19 and J is TRBJ1-1; D not resolved. Trimming left V 4 bases short and J 1 base short, with 7 bases between. The CDR3 loop spans 13 amino acids. The germline CDR1 and CDR2 sequences are LNHDA and SQIVND (reference sequence). The CDR3 DNA reads as TGTGCCAGTAGTAAGGCGGAGAACACTGAAGCTTTCTTT. Amino acids: CASSKAENTEAFF.

V and J are TRBV4-2 and TRBJ2-1; D is perhaps TRBD2 (6 bases). Germline values: CDR1 LGHNA, CDR2 YNFKEQ. The CDR3 has 17 amino acids. V lost 0 bases and J 3 bases, leaving 15 bases between the germline ends. The CDR3 is CASSQEVRLASYNEQFF. The CDR3 nucleotides are TGTGCCAGCAGCCAAGAGGTTCGTCTAGCGAGCTACAATGAGCAGTTCTTC.

This clone was found a few times. The CDR3 DNA reads TGCGCCAGCAGCTGGGAGGGGGACTCCTACGAGCAGTACTTC. This sequence encodes CASSWEGDSYEQYF. The chain joins TRBV5-1 to TRBJ2-7; tentatively, D is TRBD2 (7 bases). The CDR3 extends over 14 amino acids. V lost 3 bases and J lost 0, with 10 bases in between. In germline, CDR1 is SGHRS, CDR2 YFSETQ.

This clone was counted between two and nine times. The chain uses TRBV30 and TRBJ2-7, with 7 bases aligning to TRBD2. Losses at the gene ends were 2 bases for V and 3 bases for J; bases not matched to a gene: 4. The CDR3 runs to 13 residues. Per germline, CDR1 GTSNPN and CDR2 SVGIG (reference sequence). The CDR3 DNA reads TGTGCCTGGAGTACTAGCGATCTCTACGAGCAGTACTTC. Residues: CAWSTSDLYEQYF. Variable domain in full (rest from reference TRBV30 and TRBJ2-7): SQTIHQWPATLVQPVGSPLSLECTVEGTSNPNLYWYRQAAGRGLQLLFYSVGIGQISSEVPQNLSASRPQDRQFILSSKKLLLSDSGFYLCAWSTSDLYEQYFGPGTRLTVT.

This sequence joins TRBV30 and TRBJ1-5; a possible D gene is TRBD1 (6 bases). The CDR3 contains 12 residues. Germline V lookup: CDR1 GTSNPN, CDR2 SVGIG (reference sequence). The germline V and J ends were trimmed by 5 bases and 4 bases, with 9 bases remaining between them. CDR3 protein: CAWGQPNQPQHF. The CDR3, as DNA: TGTGCCTGGGGACAGCCTAATCAGCCCCAGCATTTT.

The genes are TRBV19 and TRBJ2-3; no clear D. From germline, CDR1 is LNHDA and CDR2 SQIVND (reference sequence). V dropped 5 bases and J dropped 0 bases, with 12 bases sitting between them. This CDR3 spans 15 amino acids. CDR3 loop: CASSGILASTDTQYF. The CDR3 DNA reads as TGTGCCAGTAGTGGGATTTTAGCTAGCACAGATACGCAGTATTTT.